The rows below give T cell receptor beta chains drawn from one sample of a study of PD-L1 blockade in urothelial cancer. Profiling relied on immunoSEQ multiplex PCR, and the TCRdb table lists in-frame clones only, not all of them. Here the sample spans about 45,000 clones, about 88% being singletons. The sample consisted of PBMCs, taken around atezolizumab (anti-PD-L1) treatment. These receptors were taken from a donor over 35 with urothelial cancer. Both conserved end residues are part of each CDR3. Each record gives: CDR3 DNA, CDR3 protein, V gene, D gene, J gene, clone size. A D gene is named only where the DNA matches it firmly. Size tells how often a clone was seen (once, few, many) or the class of an expanded clone, and some rows leave it out.

TGTGCCAGCAGCGTGGTGGGGGCTGGCAATCAGCCCCAGCATTTT | CASSVVGAGNQPQHF | TRBV5-6 | . | TRBJ1-5 | .
TGTGCCAGCAGTCACACAGATACGCAGTATTTT | CASSHTDTQYF | TRBV27 | . | TRBJ2-3 | .
TGTGCCAGCAGCTTAGGGGGACAGTGGGTCAATCAGCCCCAGCATTTT | CASSLGGQWVNQPQHF | TRBV7-2 | TRBD1 | TRBJ1-5 | .
TGTGCCAGCAGTTACCCCGGTGAAAAACTGTTTTTT | CASSYPGEKLFF | TRBV6-5 | . | TRBJ1-4 | .
TGTGCCAGCAGTTCAAGGGGGCGGGTCACTGAAGCTTTCTTT | CASSSRGRVTEAFF | TRBV28 | TRBD1 | TRBJ1-1 | .
TGTGCCAGCAGCTTGTGGGGGGTGGCCTACAATGAGCAGTTCTTC | CASSLWGVAYNEQFF | TRBV5-4 | . | TRBJ2-1 | once
TGTGCCAGCAGTTTGCGGAATACTCTCTACGAGCAGTACTTC | CASSLRNTLYEQYF | TRBV27 | . | TRBJ2-7 | .
TGTGCCAGCAGGCTTCCCGCACCAGGGGCAGGATATGGCTACACCTTC | CASRLPAPGAGYGYTF | TRBV28 | . | TRBJ1-2 | .
TGTGCCAGCAGCTTAGCCTCCACAGGGCTCCAAGAGACCCAGTACTTC | CASSLASTGLQETQYF | TRBV7-3 | . | TRBJ2-5 | .
TGTGCCAGCTCACCACAACCCGGCACCGGGGAGCTGTTTTTT | CASSPQPGTGELFF | TRBV18 | . | TRBJ2-2 | once
TGTGCCAGCTCACCATGGGTGGGGGACAGGGCTCCCGTCCTGACTTTC | CASSPWVGDRAPVLTF | TRBV18 | TRBD1 | TRBJ2-6 | .
TGCGCCAGCAGCCAAGGGGCAGCTAGCACAGATACGCAGTATTTT | CASSQGAASTDTQYF | TRBV4-1 | . | TRBJ2-3 | .
TGTGCCAGTAGTATGCAGGGGGCGGTGAACGAGCAGTACTTC | CASSMQGAVNEQYF | TRBV19 | TRBD1 | TRBJ2-7 | .
TGTGCCAGCAGTTCCCGGTCTCCCCCCTACGAGCAGTACTTC | CASSSRSPPYEQYF | TRBV27 | . | TRBJ2-7 | .
TGTGCCAGCAGCGTGGGTAGCGGGAGGGGAGAGACCCAGTACTTC | CASSVGSGRGETQYF | TRBV9 | TRBD2 | TRBJ2-5 | .
TGCGCCAGCAGCGGAGGGCTAGCGGGAGTCCCCTCTCGCACAGATACGCAGTATTTT | CASSGGLAGVPSRTDTQYF | TRBV5-1 | TRBD2 | TRBJ2-3 | .
TGTGCCAGCAGCTTAGGGAACACAGGAGGGTTGGAGACCCAGTACTTC | CASSLGNTGGLETQYF | TRBV11-3 | . | TRBJ2-5 | few
TGTGCCAGCAACACGGGAGCCACGTTAGATACGCAGTATTTT | CASNTGATLDTQYF | TRBV7-9 | . | TRBJ2-3 | once
TGTGCCAGTAGTGGGACGGGAGCCTACGAGCAGTACTTC | CASSGTGAYEQYF | TRBV19 | . | TRBJ2-7 | .
TGTGCCAGTACCTCGGGGACAGGGCGGCCGATGGGGGGTCAGCCCCAGCATTTT | CASTSGTGRPMGGQPQHF | TRBV19 | TRBD1 | TRBJ1-5 | .
TGTGCCAGCAGCCCCGGGACTAGCGGCCTGAGCACAGATACGCAGTATTTT | CASSPGTSGLSTDTQYF | TRBV7-9 | TRBD2 | TRBJ2-3 | once
TGTGCCAGCAGCCCGACCGGGACTAGCGGGAGTCGGGGGACCCAGTACTTC | CASSPTGTSGSRGTQYF | TRBV9 | TRBD2 | TRBJ2-5 | .
TGTGCCTCCCCGGGACTAGCGGGATATCCTACTGGGGAGCTGTTTTTT | CASPGLAGYPTGELFF | TRBV30 | TRBD2 | TRBJ2-2 | .
TGTGCCAGCAGCGACGCTCCTCACAGGGGAGGGAACACTGAAGCTTTCTTT | CASSDAPHRGGNTEAFF | TRBV9 | TRBD1 | TRBJ1-1 | once
TGTGCCAGCAGTCCCGACAGGGGTGGGACTGAAGCTTTCTTT | CASSPDRGGTEAFF | TRBV27 | TRBD1 | TRBJ1-1 | few
TGTGCCATCAGTGGCGGGGGGAGCGGATTCGGAGATACGCAGTATTTT | CAISGGGSGFGDTQYF | TRBV10-3 | TRBD2 | TRBJ2-3 | .
TGTGCCAGCAGCTTAGCGGCTAGCGGGAGGGCGGGTGAGCAGTTCTTC | CASSLAASGRAGEQFF | TRBV7-2 | TRBD2 | TRBJ2-1 | .
TGTGCTGCCGGGACAGGGATCACCGGGGAGCTGTTTTTT | CAAGTGITGELFF | TRBV7-7 | TRBD1 | TRBJ2-2 | .
TGTGCCAGCAGCTTCGGAGCGGGAGTGGAGACCCAGTACTTC | CASSFGAGVETQYF | TRBV7-9 | TRBD2 | TRBJ2-5 | .
TGTGCCAGCAGCGTGACAGGGTCAGGAACAGATACGCAGTATTTT | CASSVTGSGTDTQYF | TRBV9 | TRBD1 | TRBJ2-3 | .
TGCGCCAGCAGCCAAGAGGTTGGGGGCTCCTATCAGCCCCAGCATTTT | CASSQEVGGSYQPQHF | TRBV4-3 | . | TRBJ1-5 | few